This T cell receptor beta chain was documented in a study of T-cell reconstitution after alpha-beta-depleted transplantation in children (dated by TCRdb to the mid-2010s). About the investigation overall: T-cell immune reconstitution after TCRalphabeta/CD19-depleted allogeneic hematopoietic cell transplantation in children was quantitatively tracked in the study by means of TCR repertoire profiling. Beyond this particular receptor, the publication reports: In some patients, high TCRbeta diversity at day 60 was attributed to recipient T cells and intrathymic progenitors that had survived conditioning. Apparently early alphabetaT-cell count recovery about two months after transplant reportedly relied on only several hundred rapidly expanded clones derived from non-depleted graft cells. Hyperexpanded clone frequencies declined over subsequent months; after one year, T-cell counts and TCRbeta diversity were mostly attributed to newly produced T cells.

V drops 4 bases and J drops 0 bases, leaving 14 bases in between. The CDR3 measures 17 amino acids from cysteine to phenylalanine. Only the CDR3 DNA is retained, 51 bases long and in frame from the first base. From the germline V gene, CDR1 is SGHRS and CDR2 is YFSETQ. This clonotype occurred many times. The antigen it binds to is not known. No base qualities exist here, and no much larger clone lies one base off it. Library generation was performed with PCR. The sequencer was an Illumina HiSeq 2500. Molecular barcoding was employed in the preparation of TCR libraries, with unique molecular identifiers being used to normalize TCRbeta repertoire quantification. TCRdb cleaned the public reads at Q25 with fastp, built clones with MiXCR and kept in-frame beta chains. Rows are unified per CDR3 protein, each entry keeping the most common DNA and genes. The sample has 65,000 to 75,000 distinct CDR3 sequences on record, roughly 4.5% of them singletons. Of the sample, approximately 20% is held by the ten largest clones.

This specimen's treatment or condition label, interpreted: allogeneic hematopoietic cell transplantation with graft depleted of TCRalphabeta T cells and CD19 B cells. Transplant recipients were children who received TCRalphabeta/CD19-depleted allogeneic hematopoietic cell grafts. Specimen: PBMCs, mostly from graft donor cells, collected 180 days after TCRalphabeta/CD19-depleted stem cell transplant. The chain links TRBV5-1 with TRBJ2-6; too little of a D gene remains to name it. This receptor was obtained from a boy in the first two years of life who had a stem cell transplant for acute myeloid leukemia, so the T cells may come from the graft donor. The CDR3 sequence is CASSPLFDSSGANVLTF. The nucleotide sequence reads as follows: TGCGCCAGCAGCCCACTATTTGATTCCTCTGGGGCCAACGTCCTGACTTTC.